A selection of T cell receptor beta chains follows, all from one sample in a study of T cells expressing NK-cell markers. TCRdb reprocessed the 5' RACE reads; each CDR3 protein has one entry and no DNA is given. The sample totals about 550,000 distinct CDR3 sequences. Input material: blood T cells: a sorted CD56 or NKG2C T cell subset, CD4+ or CD8+ T cells, or bulk PBMC T cells (not recorded which). All receptors derive from a man between 18 and 29 years old in good health. CDR3s include the opening cysteine and the closing phenylalanine or tryptophan. The order of the fields is J gene, V gene, CDR3 protein.

j_gene: TRBJ2-3
v_gene: TRBV5-1
CDR3aa: CASSLTSGANTDTQYF

j_gene: TRBJ2-1
v_gene: TRBV6-2/TRBV6-3
CDR3aa: CASRRMTGTGVGQFF

j_gene: TRBJ2-2
v_gene: TRBV4-3
CDR3aa: CASSHDVDRRELFF

j_gene: TRBJ2-1
v_gene: TRBV4-3
CDR3aa: CASSQDGVNEQFF

j_gene: TRBJ2-3
v_gene: TRBV5-5
CDR3aa: CASSLDPFTDTQYF

j_gene: TRBJ2-3
v_gene: TRBV6-5
CDR3aa: CASSYSLAGGVTDTQYF

j_gene: TRBJ2-5
v_gene: TRBV11-2
CDR3aa: CASSPMGIQETQYF

j_gene: TRBJ2-7
v_gene: TRBV29-1
CDR3aa: CSVGTGTGLYEQYF

j_gene: TRBJ1-6
v_gene: TRBV4-1
CDR3aa: CASSQQGESSYNSPLHF

j_gene: TRBJ1-4
v_gene: TRBV12-3/TRBV12-4
CDR3aa: CASKLSINEKLFF

j_gene: TRBJ2-7
v_gene: TRBV28
CDR3aa: CATHPRDRGAHSYEQYF

j_gene: TRBJ2-1
v_gene: TRBV5-6
CDR3aa: CASSLAQAEEQFF

j_gene: TRBJ2-2
v_gene: TRBV14
CDR3aa: CASSQSYGELFF

j_gene: TRBJ1-2
v_gene: TRBV5-8
CDR3aa: CASKRQGANYGYTF

j_gene: TRBJ2-3
v_gene: TRBV10-3
CDR3aa: CAISAGTPVDTQYF

j_gene: TRBJ2-3
v_gene: TRBV7-9
CDR3aa: CASSHSMVDTQYF

j_gene: TRBJ2-3
v_gene: TRBV7-2
CDR3aa: CASSLVSTGEGSDTQYF

j_gene: TRBJ2-2
v_gene: TRBV24-1
CDR3aa: CATSDPSRGSNTGELFF

j_gene: TRBJ2-6
v_gene: TRBV12-3/TRBV12-4
CDR3aa: CASSSTQGASGANVLTF

j_gene: TRBJ2-5
v_gene: TRBV15
CDR3aa: CATSGKGRIQETQYF

j_gene: TRBJ1-1
v_gene: TRBV4-2
CDR3aa: CASTTAGTPNTEAFF

j_gene: TRBJ1-2
v_gene: TRBV9
CDR3aa: CASSVVEHYGYTF

j_gene: TRBJ2-4
v_gene: TRBV28
CDR3aa: CASSLILAGLSKNIQYF

j_gene: TRBJ2-1
v_gene: TRBV7-9
CDR3aa: CASRHSWAEYNEQFF

j_gene: TRBJ1-2
v_gene: TRBV20-1
CDR3aa: CSARDLTGLNYGYTF

j_gene: TRBJ2-4
v_gene: TRBV2
CDR3aa: CASRYQNIQYF

j_gene: TRBJ1-4
v_gene: TRBV7-2
CDR3aa: CASSSPTGTINEKLFF

j_gene: TRBJ2-2
v_gene: TRBV5-1
CDR3aa: CASTFRSGTENTGELFF

j_gene: TRBJ1-5
v_gene: TRBV7-2
CDR3aa: CASSPWTGGDQPQHF

j_gene: TRBJ1-6
v_gene: TRBV4-1
CDR3aa: CASSQDRQGNNSPLHF

j_gene: TRBJ1-6
v_gene: TRBV7-8
CDR3aa: CASSLGLRDRGPPLHF

j_gene: TRBJ2-7
v_gene: TRBV18
CDR3aa: CASSTSRGLTSYEQYF

j_gene: TRBJ2-3
v_gene: TRBV12-3/TRBV12-4
CDR3aa: CASSPSGAHRDTQYF

j_gene: TRBJ2-3
v_gene: TRBV15
CDR3aa: CATSRALAGATDTQYF

j_gene: TRBJ1-1
v_gene: TRBV27
CDR3aa: CASFSVQVMNTEAFF

j_gene: TRBJ2-2
v_gene: TRBV7-8
CDR3aa: CASDGTGGTGELFF

j_gene: TRBJ2-1
v_gene: TRBV18
CDR3aa: CASSPPLGGFDEQFF

j_gene: TRBJ2-3
v_gene: TRBV20-1
CDR3aa: CSALDRGDTQYF

j_gene: TRBJ2-7
v_gene: TRBV10-3
CDR3aa: CAISEGASGFSYEQYF

j_gene: TRBJ1-1
v_gene: TRBV6-1
CDR3aa: CASSHWAGDTEAFF

j_gene: TRBJ2-3
v_gene: TRBV12-3/TRBV12-4
CDR3aa: CASSLGASSYTQYF

j_gene: TRBJ2-4
v_gene: TRBV27
CDR3aa: CASRPLGHENIQYF

j_gene: TRBJ2-1
v_gene: TRBV2
CDR3aa: CASSVVWTSAYNEQFF

j_gene: TRBJ1-2
v_gene: TRBV16
CDR3aa: CASSQSSTGYGYTF

j_gene: TRBJ2-1
v_gene: TRBV20-1
CDR3aa: CSAKQGYGSYNEQFF

j_gene: TRBJ2-1
v_gene: TRBV6-1
CDR3aa: CASRWTSGRYNEQFF

j_gene: TRBJ2-1
v_gene: TRBV7-6
CDR3aa: CASSNIAGDLYNEQFF

j_gene: TRBJ1-1
v_gene: TRBV7-9
CDR3aa: CASSSLSWSGNTEAFF

j_gene: TRBJ2-5
v_gene: TRBV27
CDR3aa: CASSPPPGAVGETQYF

j_gene: TRBJ2-7
v_gene: TRBV5-1
CDR3aa: CASSLEGRGFVEQYF

j_gene: TRBJ2-1
v_gene: TRBV6-5
CDR3aa: CASSLNNLYNEQFF

j_gene: TRBJ1-2
v_gene: TRBV6-2/TRBV6-3
CDR3aa: CASSYVRETGYTF